One TCR beta chain is described in this entry. Following RNA extraction, reverse transcription yielded cDNA that acted as the sequencing template. Profiled with immunoSEQ multiplex PCR; TCRdb holds only in-frame clones, not every one. Of some 180,000 clones listed, approximately 62% are singletons. Germline CDR1 reads MNHEY; CDR2 reads SVGAGI. The ends were cut back, 0 bases at V and 3 bases at J, with 3 bases in the middle. This CDR3 spans 13 amino acids. From alopecia areata patients, lesional scalp punch biopsies and peripheral blood were collected. This entry is derived from a study of CD8+ T cells in alopecia areata. Study background: The tofacitinib course ran for 6 to 18 months and was followed by 6 months off drug.

This TCR was recovered from a human donor with alopecia areata. This rearrangement joins TRBV6-5 to TRBJ1-5; D gene ambiguous. The starting material was CD4+ T cells sorted from blood, obtained at week 0. This chain's CDR3 is CASSYSINQPQHF. The CDR3 region has the DNA TGTGCCAGCAGTTACTCGATCAATCAGCCCCAGCATTTT.